This T cell receptor beta chain was found in a study of blood T cell repertoires in COVID-19. The table came from immunoSEQ multiplex PCR; TCRdb's copy has only in-frame clones and leaves some out. The data contain 150,000 to 200,000 clones, roughly three quarters of them seen just once; the ten biggest clones take up approximately 6%. The sequenced material came from peripheral blood. The sequence was obtained from a woman aged 35 to 49 with COVID-19, enrolled during active disease.

CDR3 sequence (DNA): TGTGCCATCAGTACGGACAGGGGGCGAATTACCGGGGAGCTGTTTTTT. It encodes CAISTDRGRITGELFF. The V and J genes are TRBV10-3 and TRBJ2-2, with TRBD1 identical over 11 bases. The CDR3 has 16 amino acids. CDR1 is ENHRY and CDR2 is SYGVKD in the germline V gene. Losses at the gene ends were 5 bases for V and 5 bases for J; bases not matched to a gene: 7.